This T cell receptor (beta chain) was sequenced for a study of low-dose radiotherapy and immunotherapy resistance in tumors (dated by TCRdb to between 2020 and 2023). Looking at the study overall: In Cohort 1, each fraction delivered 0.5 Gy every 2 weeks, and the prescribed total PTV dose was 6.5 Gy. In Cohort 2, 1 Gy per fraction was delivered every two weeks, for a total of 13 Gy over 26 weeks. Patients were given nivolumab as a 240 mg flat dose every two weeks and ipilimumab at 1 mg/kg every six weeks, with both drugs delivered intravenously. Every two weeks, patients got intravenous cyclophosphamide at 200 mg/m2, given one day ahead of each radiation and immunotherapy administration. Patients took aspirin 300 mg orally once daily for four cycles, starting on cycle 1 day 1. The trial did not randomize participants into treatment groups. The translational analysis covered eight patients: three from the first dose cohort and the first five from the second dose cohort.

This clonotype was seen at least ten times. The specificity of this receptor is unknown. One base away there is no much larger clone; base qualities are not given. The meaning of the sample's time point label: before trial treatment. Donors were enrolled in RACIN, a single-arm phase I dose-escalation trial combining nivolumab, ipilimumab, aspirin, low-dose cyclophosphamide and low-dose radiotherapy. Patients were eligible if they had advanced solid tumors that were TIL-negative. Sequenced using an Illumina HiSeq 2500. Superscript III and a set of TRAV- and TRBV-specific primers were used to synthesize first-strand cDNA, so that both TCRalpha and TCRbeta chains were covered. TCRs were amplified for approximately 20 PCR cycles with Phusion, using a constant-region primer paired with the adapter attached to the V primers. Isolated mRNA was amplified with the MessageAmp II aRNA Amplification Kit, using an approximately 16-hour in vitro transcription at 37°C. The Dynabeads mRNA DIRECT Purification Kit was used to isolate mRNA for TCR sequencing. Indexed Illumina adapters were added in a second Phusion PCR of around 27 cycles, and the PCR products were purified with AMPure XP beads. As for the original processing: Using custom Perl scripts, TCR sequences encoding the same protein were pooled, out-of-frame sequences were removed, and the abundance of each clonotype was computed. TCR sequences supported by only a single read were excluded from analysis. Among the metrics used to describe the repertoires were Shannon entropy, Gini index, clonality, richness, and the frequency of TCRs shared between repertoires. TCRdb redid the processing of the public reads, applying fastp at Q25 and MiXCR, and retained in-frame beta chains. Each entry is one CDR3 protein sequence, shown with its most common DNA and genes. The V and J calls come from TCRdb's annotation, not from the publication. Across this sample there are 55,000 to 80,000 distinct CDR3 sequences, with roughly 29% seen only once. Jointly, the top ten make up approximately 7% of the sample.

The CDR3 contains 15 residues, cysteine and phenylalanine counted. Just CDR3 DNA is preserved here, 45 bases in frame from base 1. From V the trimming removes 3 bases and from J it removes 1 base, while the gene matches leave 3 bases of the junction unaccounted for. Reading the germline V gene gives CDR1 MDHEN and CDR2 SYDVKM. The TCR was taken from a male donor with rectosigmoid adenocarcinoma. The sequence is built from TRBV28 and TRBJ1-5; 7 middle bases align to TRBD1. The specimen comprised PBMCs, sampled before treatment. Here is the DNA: TGTGCCAGCAGTTTTAAGGGGGCAAGCAATCAGCCCCAGCATTTT. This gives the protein CASSFKGASNQPQHF.